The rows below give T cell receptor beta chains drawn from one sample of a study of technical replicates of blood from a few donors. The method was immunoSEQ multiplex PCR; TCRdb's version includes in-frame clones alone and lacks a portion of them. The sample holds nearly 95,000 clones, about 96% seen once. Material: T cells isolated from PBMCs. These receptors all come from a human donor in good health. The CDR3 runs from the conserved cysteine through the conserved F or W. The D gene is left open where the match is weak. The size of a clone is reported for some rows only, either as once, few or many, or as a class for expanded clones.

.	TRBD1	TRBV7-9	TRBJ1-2	TGTGCCAGCAGCTTCGAAGGGGGCGGCTATGGCTACACCTTC	CASSFEGGGYGYTF
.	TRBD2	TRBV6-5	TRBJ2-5	TGTGCCAGCAGGAGATTGACTAGCGGGGAAGAGACCCAGTACTTC	CASRRLTSGEETQYF
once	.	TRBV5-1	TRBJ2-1	TGCGCCAGCAGCTTAGGGACTCTCAATGAGCAGTTCTTC	CASSLGTLNEQFF
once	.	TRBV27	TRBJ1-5	TGTGCCAGCAGTTTAAGGTACGGGAATCAGCCCCAGCATTTT	CASSLRYGNQPQHF
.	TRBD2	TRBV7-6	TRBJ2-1	TGTGCCAGCAGCCCCGAGCTAGCGGGAGGCTTTGAGCAGTTCTTC	CASSPELAGGFEQFF
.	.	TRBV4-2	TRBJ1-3	TGTGCCAGCACGAACGGGGGAGTGCAGAGCACCATATATTTT	CASTNGGVQSTIYF
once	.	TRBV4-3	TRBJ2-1	TGCGCCAGCAGCCAAGATCCAGCGCCATACAATGAGCAGTTCTTC	CASSQDPAPYNEQFF
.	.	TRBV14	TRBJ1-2	TGTGCCAGCAGCCAAGGTTATATCCAAACACGGCAGGATAACTATGGCTACACCTTC	CASSQGYIQTRQDNYGYTF
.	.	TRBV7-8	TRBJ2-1	TGTGCCAGCAGCTCTGCCGGGATAGTCCCCAATGAGCAGTTCTTC	CASSSAGIVPNEQFF
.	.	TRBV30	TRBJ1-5	TGTGCCTGGAGTGTACTTGGTGGGCAGGCCCAGCATTTT	CAWSVLGGQAQHF
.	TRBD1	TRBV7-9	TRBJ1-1	TGTGCCAGCAGCTTAGAACAGACCGGGACAGGTTTCATGAACACTGAAGCTTTCTTT	CASSLEQTGTGFMNTEAFF
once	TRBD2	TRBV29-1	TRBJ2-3	TGCAGCGCCTCGACTAGCGGGAGTCCAGATACGCAGTATTTT	CSASTSGSPDTQYF
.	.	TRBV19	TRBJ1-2	TGTGCCAGTAGAGATGGGGGGGCCCCCATGAGAGGGTATGGCTACACCTTC	CASRDGGAPMRGYGYTF
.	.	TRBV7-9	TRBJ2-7	TGTGCCAGCAGCTGGGACTCCGAGCAGTACTTC	CASSWDSEQYF
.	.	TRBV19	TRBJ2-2	TGTGCCAGTAGCCGACAGAACACCGGGGAGCTGTTTTTT	CASSRQNTGELFF
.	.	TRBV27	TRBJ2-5	TGTGCCAGCAGTTTTGGGGGGAGTGGGGAGACCCAGTACTTC	CASSFGGSGETQYF
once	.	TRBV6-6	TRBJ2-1	TGTGCCAGCAGTTCCCAAGCGGAGCAGTTCTTC	CASSSQAEQFF